The present T cell receptor (beta chain) was sequenced within a study of tumor-infiltrating lymphocytes in primary liver carcinoma. Study in general: Samples produced roughly 3.5 to 8 million productive TCRbeta reads, comparable across tissue types. Notes on the study in general: Paired tumor-adjacent and tumor-blood samples overlapped less than tumor region pairs did.

The CDR3 spans 12 residues. Germline V CDR1 and CDR2: SQVTM, ANQGSEA. Co-extraction yielded RNA and DNA from roughly 21-30 mg of unsorted bulk tissue. The patients lived with chronic HBV infection and had not yet received any treatment. A primer matching the constant region was used to make TCR beta cDNA from approximately 520 ng of total RNA. Nested multiplex PCR, run for three rounds with slightly modified ARM-PCR, yielded TCR beta libraries. TRBV1-TRBV30 forward and Cbeta reverse primers drove the first two roughly 10-cycle rounds. TCRdb used MiXCR to reprocess the multiplex PCR reads, holding one entry per CDR3 protein. The sample has around 88,000 distinct CDR3 sequences; less than 70% are singletons. About this clonotype: The antigen is not known. With a much larger clone just one base away, this may be a read error.

This TCR was recovered from a man aged 40-55 years with primary liver carcinoma and hepatitis B virus infection. Source material: tumor-adjacent normal liver tissue. The rearrangement joins TRBV29-1 to TRBJ1-1; unclear D gene. Here the CDR3 reads CSAEGFNTEAFF. CDR3 DNA: TGCAGCGCTGAAGGGTTCAACACTGAAGCTTTCTTT. Complete variable domain (other parts from reference TRBV29-1 and TRBJ1-1): SAVISQKPSRDICQRGTSLTIQCQVDSQVTMMFWYRQQPGQSLTLIATANQGSEATYESGFVIDKFPISRPNLTFSTLTVSNMSPEDSSIYLCSAEGFNTEAFFGQGTRLTVV.